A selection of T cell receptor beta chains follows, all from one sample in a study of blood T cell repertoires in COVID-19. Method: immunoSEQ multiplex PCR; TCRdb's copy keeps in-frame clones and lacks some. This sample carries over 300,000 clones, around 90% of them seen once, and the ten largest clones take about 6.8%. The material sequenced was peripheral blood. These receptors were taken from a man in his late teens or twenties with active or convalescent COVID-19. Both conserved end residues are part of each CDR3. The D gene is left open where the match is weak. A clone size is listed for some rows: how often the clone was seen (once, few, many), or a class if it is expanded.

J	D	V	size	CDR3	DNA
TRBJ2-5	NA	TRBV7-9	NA	CASSRRVGTVETQYF	TGTGCCAGCAGCAGAAGGGTCGGGACTGTGGAGACCCAGTACTTC
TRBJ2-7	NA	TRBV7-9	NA	CASSPRGIPSEQYF	TGTGCCAGCAGCCCAAGGGGGATCCCCTCCGAGCAGTACTTC
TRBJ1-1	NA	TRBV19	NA	CASGHRATEAFF	TGTGCCAGTGGGCACAGGGCCACTGAAGCTTTCTTT
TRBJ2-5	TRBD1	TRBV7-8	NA	CASRDRGQETQYF	TGTGCCAGCAGGGACAGGGGGCAAGAGACCCAGTACTTC
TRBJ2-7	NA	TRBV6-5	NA	CASSYGFAGTYEQYF	TGTGCCAGCAGTTACGGGTTCGCGGGAACCTACGAGCAGTACTTC
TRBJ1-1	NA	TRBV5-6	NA	CASSLSPGNEAFF	TGTGCCAGCAGCTTGTCGCCCGGGAATGAAGCTTTCTTT
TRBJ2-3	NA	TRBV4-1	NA	CASSQGERTWDTQYF	TGCGCCAGCAGCCAAGGAGAGCGGACCTGGGATACGCAGTATTTT
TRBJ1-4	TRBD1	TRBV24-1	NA	CATSDGTGHAEKLFF	TGTGCCACCAGTGATGGGACAGGCCATGCAGAAAAACTGTTTTTT
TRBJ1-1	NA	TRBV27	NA	CASSPTDRTIPTAFF	TGTGCCAGCAGTCCAACGGACAGAACGATCCCAACGGCTTTCTTT
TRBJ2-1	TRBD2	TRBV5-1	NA	CASVGLAGTYNEQFF	TGCGCCAGTGTGGGACTAGCGGGGACCTACAATGAGCAGTTCTTC
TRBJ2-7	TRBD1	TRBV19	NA	CASRTGTGGEQYF	TGTGCCAGTAGGACCGGGACAGGGGGAGAGCAGTACTTC
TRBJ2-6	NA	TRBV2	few	CASGMRQGSSGANVLTF	TGTGCCAGCGGTATGAGGCAGGGTAGCTCTGGGGCCAACGTGCTGACTTTC
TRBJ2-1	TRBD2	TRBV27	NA	CASSPRTSGAYNEQFF	TGTGCCAGCAGTCCCAGGACTAGCGGGGCCTACAATGAGCAGTTCTTC
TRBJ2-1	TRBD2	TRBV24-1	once	CATSELAGEGEQFF	TGTGCCACCAGTGAACTAGCGGGAGAAGGTGAGCAGTTCTTC
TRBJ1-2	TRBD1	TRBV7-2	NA	CASSLWDRGVYGYTF	TGTGCCAGCAGCTTATGGGACAGGGGGGTCTATGGCTACACCTTC
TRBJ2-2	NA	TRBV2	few	CASNPFGGELFF	TGTGCCAGCAACCCCTTCGGGGGGGAGCTGTTTTTT
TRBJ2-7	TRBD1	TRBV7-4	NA	CASSLGPSQGASDYEQYF	TGTGCCAGCAGCTTAGGCCCCTCACAGGGGGCTTCCGACTACGAGCAGTACTTC
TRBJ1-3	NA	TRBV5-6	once	CASSRLPSSGNTIYF	TGTGCCAGCAGTCGACTACCCAGCTCTGGAAACACCATATATTTT
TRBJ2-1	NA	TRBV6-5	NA	CASSYASLNEQFF	TGTGCCAGCAGTTATGCTAGCCTCAATGAGCAGTTCTTC
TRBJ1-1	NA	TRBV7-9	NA	CASTPTVNTEAFF	TGTGCCAGCACCCCGACAGTGAACACTGAAGCTTTCTTT
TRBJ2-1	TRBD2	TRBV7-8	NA	CASSEMVAGVNEQFF	TGTGCCAGCAGCGAGATGGTAGCGGGAGTTAATGAGCAGTTCTTC
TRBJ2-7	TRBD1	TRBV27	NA	CASSSISGTGMYEQYF	TGTGCCAGCAGTTCGATATCCGGGACAGGGATGTACGAGCAGTACTTC
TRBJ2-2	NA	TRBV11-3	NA	CASSPRQSTGELFF	TGTGCCAGCAGCCCAAGACAGTCCACCGGGGAGCTGTTTTTT
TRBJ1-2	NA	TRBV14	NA	CASSQQGTGRGYTF	TGTGCCAGCAGCCAACAGGGTACAGGTCGGGGCTACACCTTC
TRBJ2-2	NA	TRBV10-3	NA	CAISERTPNTGELFF	TGTGCCATCAGTGAGAGAACACCGAACACCGGGGAGCTGTTTTTT
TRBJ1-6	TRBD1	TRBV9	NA	CASSVTGSKDNSPLHF	TGTGCCAGCAGCGTGACAGGGAGCAAGGATAATTCACCCCTCCACTTT
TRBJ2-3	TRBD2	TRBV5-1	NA	CASSSGLAGLPTDTQYF	TGCGCCAGCAGCTCGGGACTAGCGGGCCTACCCACAGATACGCAGTATTTT
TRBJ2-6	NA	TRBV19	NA	CASSAIPPSGANVLTF	TGTGCCAGTAGTGCCATACCACCCTCTGGGGCCAACGTGCTGACTTTC
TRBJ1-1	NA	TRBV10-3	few	CAIKEETNLNTEAFF	TGTGCCATCAAAGAAGAGACAAATTTGAACACTGAAGCTTTCTTT
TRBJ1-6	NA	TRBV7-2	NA	CASSLVSSPLHF	TGTGCCAGCAGCTTAGTCTCCTCACCCCTCCACTTT
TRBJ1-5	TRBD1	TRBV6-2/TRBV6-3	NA	CASSQGVNQPQHF	TGTGCCAGCAGCCAGGGGGTGAATCAGCCCCAGCATTTT
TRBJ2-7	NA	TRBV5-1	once	CASSPKSSSSYEQYF	TGCGCCAGCAGCCCGAAAAGTTCTAGCTCCTACGAGCAGTACTTC
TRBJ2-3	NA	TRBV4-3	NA	CASSQDRSITDTQYF	TGCGCCAGCAGCCAAGATCGGTCTATCACAGATACGCAGTATTTT
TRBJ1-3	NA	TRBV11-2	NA	CASSLDLGRGGGTIYF	TGTGCCAGCAGCTTAGATCTCGGCCGGGGTGGAGGCACCATATATTTT
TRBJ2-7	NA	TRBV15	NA	CATSREGRRGGYEQYF	TGTGCCACCAGCAGAGAGGGGCGGCGAGGGGGATACGAGCAGTACTTC
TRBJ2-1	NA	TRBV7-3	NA	CASSSYSNEQFF	TGTGCCAGCAGTTCCTACTCCAATGAGCAGTTCTTC
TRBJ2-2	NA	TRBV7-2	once	CASSLVPGTGELFF	TGTGCCAGCAGCTTAGTCCCGGGCACCGGGGAGCTGTTTTTT
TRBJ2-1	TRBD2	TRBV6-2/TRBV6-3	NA	CASSSRLAGQYNEQFF	TGTGCCAGCAGTTCGCGACTAGCGGGGCAATACAATGAGCAGTTCTTC
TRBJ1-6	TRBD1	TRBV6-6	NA	CASSRSVPGQGISPLHF	TGTGCCAGCAGTCGGTCCGTTCCGGGACAGGGGATTTCACCCCTCCACTTT
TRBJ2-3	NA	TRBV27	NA	CASSLEVPSTDTQYF	TGTGCCAGCAGTTTGGAGGTTCCTAGCACAGATACGCAGTATTTT
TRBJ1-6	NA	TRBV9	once	CASSLNSFNSPLHF	TGTGCCAGCAGCCTGAACAGCTTTAATTCACCCCTCCACTTT
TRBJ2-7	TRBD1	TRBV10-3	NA	CAISDYRGQNF	TGTGCCATCAGTGACTACAGGGGGCAGAACTTC
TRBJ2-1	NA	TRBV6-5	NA	CASSYEGIEQFF	TGTGCCAGCAGTTATGAGGGAATTGAGCAGTTCTTC
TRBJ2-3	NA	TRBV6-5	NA	CASRPPLVGDTQYF	TGTGCCAGCAGACCTCCCCTAGTGGGAGATACGCAGTATTTT
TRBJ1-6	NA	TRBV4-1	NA	CASSQRESPLHF	TGCGCCAGCAGCCAAAGGGAGTCACCCCTCCACTTT
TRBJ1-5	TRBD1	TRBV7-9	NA	CASSLTGGQPQHF	TGTGCCAGCAGCTTAACAGGGGGTCAGCCCCAGCATTTT
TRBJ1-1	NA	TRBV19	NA	CASSKQAALEAFF	TGTGCCAGTAGTAAACAGGCAGCCCTTGAAGCTTTCTTT
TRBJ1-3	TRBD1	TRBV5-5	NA	CASSLAGTGIGNTIYF	TGTGCCAGCAGCTTGGCCGGGACAGGGATCGGAAACACCATATATTTT